This T cell receptor (beta chain) was observed in a study of vaccination and CD4 T cells after COVID-19. A note on this clonotype: The antigen is not known.

Treatment noted: approximately nine-day PBMC culture with coronavirus spike peptide pools or control peptides (ViraFEST assay). Once obtained from cultured CD4+ T cells, the DNA was sequenced using the Oncomine TCR Beta short-read assay. Investigators isolated genomic DNA from cultured CD4+ T cells. A single record per CDR3 protein comes from TCRdb applying MiXCR to the PCR reads. The sample records approximately 10,000 distinct CDR3 sequences, approximately 71% being singletons. The TCR was taken from a human donor who had recovered from COVID-19. Material for sequencing was CD4+ T cells from blood, cultured in vitro.

The CDR3 DNA sequence: TGTGCCAGCAGCTGGGGTTTCTCGGTCACTAATGAAAAACTGTTTTTT. It codes for CASSWGFSVTNEKLFF. The chain carries TRBV5-4 and TRBJ1-4; D unresolved. CDR3 length equals 16 residues. V was pared by 3 bases and J by 2 bases, with 14 bases between. Per the germline V gene, CDR1 is SGHNT and CDR2 is YYREEE (reference sequence). The full variable domain, rest sourced from reference TRBV5-4 and TRBJ1-4, is ETGVTQSPTHLIKTRGQQVTLRCSSQSGHNTVSWYQQALGQGPQFIFQYYREEENGRGNFPPRFSGLQFPNYSSELNVNALELDDSALYLCASSWGFSVTNEKLFFGSGTQLSVL.